Detailed here is one T cell receptor (beta chain). The clone's antigen remains unknown. One junction end disagrees with the germline gene, perhaps due to a read error. CDR1 and CDR2 are read off the germline V gene as LGHNA and YNFKEQ. The CDR3 holds 20 amino acids from the cysteine to the phenylalanine. CDR3 DNA only is kept here, 60 bases in frame from base 1. Libraries were made using the immunoSEQ multiplex PCR assay. A mixture of 60 forward primers for TCR Vbeta segments and 13 reverse primers for TCR Jbeta segments was used in the multiplex PCR. A multiplex PCR assay on genomic DNA amplified the CDR3 region of rearranged TCR beta genes. On the Illumina HiSeq System, the amplified TCR beta libraries were sequenced as 87-base-pair reads. As for the original processing: In a later analysis, tens of millions of unique TCR beta chains were counted across the roughly 670 repertoires, and around 10 million of these chains were shared by at least two donors. A nearest-neighbor algorithm error-corrected the raw reads and collapsed the reads into unique sequences, merging closely related sequences to remove PCR and sequencing errors. CDR3 sequences were aligned to IMGT reference sequences to assign V, D and J gene segments. Each retained sequence needed at least a six-nucleotide match to both a V gene segment and a J gene segment. Rearrangements were called productive when the CDR3 lacked stop codons and stayed in frame with V and J; all others were non-productive. Following IMGT convention, CDR3 was defined as the stretch from the second conserved V-encoded cysteine to the conserved J-encoded phenylalanine. The earlier analysis of more than 450 of the donors excluded sequences that lacked an unambiguous match to a single V gene segment. In an earlier analysis of 587 of the donors, V segments were called functional above 56.7% productive rearrangements and were called segregating when the between-donor standard deviation exceeded 5%. A statistical classification framework was built for diagnosing cytomegalovirus status from the catalog of TCR beta chain sequences. V and J gene assignment, in a later analysis, came from comparing TCR nucleotide sequences with IMGT/GENE-DB human TR gene sequences. In a later analysis, CDR3 sequences and most-parsimonious VDJ recombination scenarios were assigned using the TCRdist pipeline. In a later analysis, each TCR beta chain was defined by its CDR3 amino acid sequence together with its V-gene family, and reads lacking a unique V-gene family were excluded. In a later analysis, several hundred highly shared, low-generation-probability nucleotide sequences were removed to address suspected cross-contamination and a sequencing artifact. In a later analysis, a clonal expansion index was calculated for each public chain from normalized within-repertoire ranks of inferred template counts. A later analysis computed generation probabilities with a VDJ recombination model fitted to out-of-frame rearrangements, and checked the results against IGoR. In a later analysis, hypergeometric tests were used to score TCR-TCR, TCR-HLA and TCR-CMV co-occurrence, with a repertoire-size bias correction applied to TCR pairs. False discovery rates were estimated in a later analysis by permuting HLA or CMV assignments 20 times. In a later analysis, co-occurring TCRs were grouped using DBSCAN, and TCRdist sequence similarity was added for clustering within HLA-allele-positive subsets. Repertoires with fewer than 30,000 or more than 120,000 public chains were left out of co-occurrence clustering, as were a few repertoires with anomalous nucleotide sharing. TCRdb obtained this table from immuneACCESS and retained in-frame rearrangements with V and J assigned. These tables miss some clones; where compared with another copy, unresolved V genes account for less than half of the shortfall, and the remainder is unexplained. V, J and clone size derive from that table, while D and trimming were established from the DNA sequence. Here the sample has 100,000 to 150,000 clones; about 73% occur a single time. The ten largest clones represent roughly 6% of the sample.

The record originates from a study of cytomegalovirus exposure and HLA in healthy donors (dated by TCRdb to the late 2010s). General notes on the study: In an earlier analysis of under 600 of the donors, 276 Gb of sequence data and 117 million unique TCR beta sequences from roughly 180 million T cells were reported. About 330 gigabases of sequencing data and around 85 million unique TCR sequences made up an early release that covered nearly 650 HLA-typed donors. Of the roughly 390 genotyped donors, roughly 80% were placed in the genetic ancestry cluster associated with self-reported Caucasian donors. The aim of the study was to test whether cataloging public T cell receptors could identify signatures of past pathogen exposure. The study used immunosequencing to profile the T cell repertoires of about 670 subjects and linked those repertoires to cytomegalovirus serostatus. In addition to the first cohort of 666 subjects, a separate validation cohort of about 120 different subjects was used. To predict cytomegalovirus infection status, the study brought together high-throughput TCR immunosequencing, statistical association of individual TCRs with disease status, and machine learning. A later analysis re-examined previously published TCR beta repertoires from 600 to 700 donors and added high-resolution HLA genotyping to investigate patterns of TCR occurrence. Rather than drawing on any new phenotypic data, the later analysis identified candidate immune exposures from TCR beta sequences and the way those sequences occurred across donors. To decide whether each TCR beta V gene segment behaved as functional or pseudogenic, an earlier analysis of approximately 590 of the donors relied on high-throughput TCR beta sequencing. Donor age, sex, ethnicity and CMV serostatus were compiled alongside the repertoire data. A later genetic analysis took genome-wide SNP genotypes for about 55% of the 666 donors and used that subset as a discovery cohort. Every discovery cohort repertoire had been produced on one sequencing platform. HLA typing included class I and class II loci at four-digit resolution. The number of donors typed differed by locus, with roughly 629-640 for A, B, C, DRB1 and DQB1, 522 for DQA1, 606 for DPA1, and 450 to 480 for DPB1. Roughly 5 DR-DQ haplotypes were handled as single units for association and clustering, since linkage in the cohort was strong. Among approximately 370 genotyped donors of the cohort, an average of around 250,000 unique TCR beta nucleotide sequences was sequenced per donor, of which roughly 17% were non-productive. Overall study outcomes, separate from this receptor: In a later analysis, HLA-associated TCR beta chains were found to be more clonally expanded and to have lower generation probabilities than equally common non-associated chains. According to a later genetic analysis, donors in an Asian-associated ancestry cluster had fewer N-insertions in productive TCRs than the approximately 650-donor mean. The 87-base-pair reads could not distinguish some IMGT-functional V segments, including TRBV6-2 and TRBV6-3, so those segments were excluded. According to a later analysis, TCR association rates differed among HLA loci, with DRB1 alleles showing the most associated TCRs and HLA-C alleles showing the fewest. In an earlier analysis of some 550 of the donors, most TCR beta V segments were observed in productive rearrangements about 90% or about 30% of the time, broadly matching IMGT annotations. A further reported finding was that TCR beta sequences accurately predicted the HLA-A and HLA-B alleles for most subjects in the first cohort. In vitro tests confirmed that a few of the cytomegalovirus-associated TCR beta chains recognize cytomegalovirus antigens. The classifier was reported to diagnose cytomegalovirus status with high specificity and sensitivity in both the original and validation cohorts. According to a later analysis, parvovirus B19, influenza, CMV and Epstein-Barr virus appeared linked to several top co-occurrence clusters. Most TCR sequences were observed very rarely across donors, whereas some public TCRs were present in many individuals. The sequencing pipeline was judged likely to have produced a cluster of highly shared sequence variants as a technical artifact. When HLA alleles, especially DR and DQ, strongly co-occurred, TCR associations were difficult to assign to individual alleles. Because HLA typing was unavailable for some donors at each locus, only the typed subset was used in association tests. Linkage disequilibrium might explain the correlated functional status among segregating V segments, but an unknown experimental factor could not be excluded. A later analysis associated roughly 17,000 TCR beta sequences with specific HLA alleles at a false discovery rate of 0.05. Sequencing depth was assumed to be roughly uniform across donors in the presence/absence analyses, though that assumption may not hold. In the study, 150 to 200 TCR beta chains were listed as associated with cytomegalovirus. According to a later analysis, most CMV-associated TCR beta chains appeared to be HLA-restricted, and the HLA associations seemed to be driven largely by CMV exposure. A later genetic analysis associated a missense DCLRE1C variant with V-gene and J-gene trimming of TCR beta chains, and an independent cohort replicated the association. The cohort was sequenced for TCR beta chains only, and without alpha or paired-chain data the features that could be detected were limited. Because counts were too low, approximately 18 rarely observed V segments, including chromosome 9 orphons, were excluded from the earlier analysis of 500 to 700 of the donors. According to the authors, the approach could potentially be generalized to other disease states and immunological phenotypes. Immune exposure information for the cohort was limited to CMV serostatus.

In total, about 650 healthy bone marrow donors made up the cohort. At the time of sampling, all cohort members were nominally healthy, though unrecorded immune exposures were likely present. The donor was CMV seronegative and belonged to the group of over 350 seronegative cohort members. A peripheral blood sample was provided by each donor, and peripheral blood mononuclear cells were used for TCR beta sequencing. Genomic DNA extraction from the blood cell samples was performed with the Qiagen DNeasy Blood Extraction Kit. The sample was PBMCs. The sequence came from a woman aged 40-49 years in good health and CMV-seronegative. This chain joins TRBV4-2 to TRBJ2-4, and TRBD2 aligns with 13 junction nucleotides. CDR3 sequence: CASSQGSGTSGTLAKNSQYF. The nucleotide sequence is TGTGCCAGCAGCCAAGGATCCGGGACTAGCGGGACCTTAGCCAAAAACAGTCAGTACTTC.